The clone carrying this T cell receptor (beta chain) was seen many times. Its specificity is not known. V lost 2 bases and J lost 5, with 12 bases in between. Looked up from germline, CDR1 is MNHEY and CDR2 is SMNVEV (reference sequence). The length of the CDR3 is 14 residues. These data are taken from a study of early T cells in non-severe SARS-CoV-2 infection. The overall study: Sequenced bulk RNA came from whole blood that was unsorted, and chains were unpaired.

Study-level findings and limits: Missing private and CD4 specificities, VDJdb matching favored anti-spike CD8 responses.

Attachment of unique molecular identifiers was made to individual cDNA molecules. TCRdb passed the 5' RACE reads through MiXCR, listing each CDR3 protein once. The sample carries tens of thousands of distinct CDR3 sequences, roughly 12% recorded once. This sequence originates from an adult who was a healthcare worker with PCR-confirmed SARS-CoV-2 infection or an uninfected control (not recorded which). What was sequenced was whole blood. This chain links TRBV27 with TRBJ2-5, with a weak D call TRBD1 (6 bases). The CDR3 is CASSLDTGQETQYF. The CDR3 DNA reads TGTGCCAGCAGTTTAGACACAGGGCAGGAGACCCAGTACTTC.